The 15 T cell receptor beta chains reported below all come from one sample, sequenced in a study of blood T cell repertoires in COVID-19. Measured with immunoSEQ multiplex PCR; TCRdb has only the in-frame clones, and not every one. The profile shows 200,000 to 300,000 clones, about four fifths of them singletons. The material sequenced was peripheral blood. Source of these receptors: a woman aged 80 or over with COVID-19, enrolled during active disease.

The rearrangement uses TRBV7-3 and TRBJ2-1, with a possible D match to TRBD1 (6 bases). This CDR3 contains 14 residues. Deletions cut 2 bases from V and 9 bases from J, with 14 bases between. Germline V gene data show CDR1 as SGHTA and CDR2 as FQGTGA. The CDR3 nucleotides are TGTGCCAGCAGCTTAGAAGGGGGTAATGTTGAGCAGTTCTTC. This sequence encodes CASSLEGGNVEQFF.

In its sample, this clone was seen a few times. The genes are TRBV10-3 and TRBJ2-1; TRBD2 matches at 10 bases. Germline-derived CDR1 and CDR2 are ENHRY and SYGVKD. The CDR3 consists of 14 residues. With V trimmed by 8 bases and J by 8 bases, 9 bases remained unmatched. The CDR3: CAIRAGGPRDEQFF. CDR3 nucleotides: TGTGCCATCCGAGCGGGAGGGCCAAGGGATGAGCAGTTCTTC.

This clone was picked up a small number of times. The CDR3 loop is CASSLTRAGYTF. The CDR3 nucleotides are TGTGCCAGCAGCTTAACGAGGGCTGGCTACACCTTC. The genes are TRBV7-9 and TRBJ1-2; no firm D call. CDR3 length: 12 amino acids. In germline, CDR1 is SEHNR, CDR2 FQNEAQ (reference sequence). Trimming took 2 bases from V and 7 from J, leaving 8 bases between them.

The chain joins TRBV20-1 to TRBJ2-5; TRBD1 is a possible D gene (6 bases). This CDR3 contains 11 residues. The V gene's germline CDR1 is DFQATT and CDR2 SNEGSKA (reference sequence). Trimming took 3 bases from V and 6 from J, leaving 8 bases between them. The CDR3 loop is CSARTGQTQYF. The CDR3 nucleotides are TGCAGTGCTAGGACAGGTCAGACCCAGTACTTC.

The V and J genes are TRBV29-1 and TRBJ2-7, with TRBD2 matching 15 bases. V lost 6 bases, J lost 0 bases, and 9 bases stayed unmatched. Germline CDR1 reads SQVTM; CDR2 reads ANQGSEA. The CDR3 contains 17 residues. CDR3 region: CSVGLAGGLAFSYEQYF. CDR3 bases: TGCAGCGTGGGACTAGCGGGAGGCCTGGCGTTCTCCTACGAGCAGTACTTC.

The chain employs TRBV7-3 and TRBJ1-2; D is perhaps TRBD1 (6 bases). The CDR3 has 15 amino acids. From germline, CDR1 is SGHTA and CDR2 FQGTGA. V lost 5 bases, J lost 3 bases, and 16 bases lay in between. CDR3 amino acids: CASSPAGGGDYGYTF. DNA for the CDR3: TGTGCCAGCAGCCCAGCGGGGGGCGGCGACTATGGCTACACCTTC.

CDR3 sequence (DNA): TGCAGCGTGTCCGGGACAGTCTATGGCTACACCTTC. It specifies CSVSGTVYGYTF. This chain uses TRBV29-1 with TRBJ1-2; 7 positions match TRBD1. The J segment lost 4 bases and the V segment lost 6 bases, leaving 5 bases of the junction unmatched. From germline, CDR1 is SQVTM and CDR2 ANQGSEA. The CDR3 runs to 12 residues.

CDR3 protein: CASSTQMNTEAFF. For the CDR3, the DNA is TGTGCCAGCAGTACCCAGATGAACACTGAAGCTTTCTTT. The chain links TRBV6-4 to TRBJ1-1; D not resolved. The germline V and J ends were trimmed by 5 bases and 0 bases, with 7 bases remaining between them. In germline, CDR1 is MRHNA, CDR2 SNTAGT. The CDR3 loop spans 13 amino acids.

The CDR3 DNA reads TGCGCCAGCAGCTGGGTAACAGGGGGCGCAGAGACCCAGTACTTC. Translating gives CASSWVTGGAETQYF. The chain links TRBV5-1 to TRBJ2-5; 9 bases match TRBD1. Unmatched junction bases numbered 7, after V lost 3 bases and J lost 4 bases. Germline V lookup: CDR1 SGHRS, CDR2 YFSETQ. The CDR3 is 15 residues long. The entire variable domain, with the rest obtained from reference TRBV5-1 and TRBJ2-5, is as follows: KAGVTQTPRYLIKTRGQQVTLSCSPISGHRSVSWYQQTPGQGLQFLFEYFSETQRNKGNFPGRFSGRQFSNSRSEMNVSTLELGDSALYLCASSWVTGGAETQYFGPGTRLLVL.

The rearrangement joins TRBV9 to TRBJ2-1; possibly TRBD1 for D (5 bases). V was cut by 4 bases and J by 6 bases, with 23 bases left in between. Germline assignment: CDR1 SGDLS and CDR2 YYNGEE. CDR3 size: 17 residues. CDR3 sequence: CASSPNVGARVGNEQFF. CDR3 nucleotide sequence: TGTGCCAGCAGCCCGAACGTAGGGGCGAGAGTAGGCAATGAGCAGTTCTTC.

The chain uses TRBV27 and TRBJ1-5, with D maybe TRBD1 (6 bases). The germline V gene encodes CDR1 MNHEY and CDR2 SMNVEV (reference sequence). The CDR3 totals 15 residues. V was shortened by 4 bases and J by 4 bases, with 14 bases between the two germline ends. The CDR3 sequence is CASSYPRGRNQPQHF. In DNA form, the CDR3 reads TGTGCCAGCAGTTACCCCAGGGGAAGAAATCAGCCCCAGCATTTT.

The chain carries TRBV7-2 and TRBJ2-7; TRBD2 agrees at 14 bases. The CDR3 totals 16 residues. The V segment lost 5 bases and the J segment 6 bases; nucleotides outside the gene matches: 9. Germline V CDR1 and CDR2: SGHTA, FQGNSA. DNA for the CDR3: TGTGCCAGCAGCGAAAGACTAGCGGGGGGGGCTTTCGAGCAGTACTTC. Translated, it gives CASSERLAGGAFEQYF.

The chain combines TRBV6-4 with TRBJ1-1, with D unresolved. Germline loops: CDR1 MRHNA, CDR2 SNTAGT. Trimming removed 4 bases from V and 0 bases from J, with 9 bases in between. The CDR3 is made up of 14 amino acids. The chain's CDR3 is CASSAGDMNTEAFF. The CDR3 DNA reads TGTGCCAGCAGTGCGGGAGATATGAACACTGAAGCTTTCTTT.

Notes on this clone: Within the sample, other DNA sequences also encode this same CDR3. CDR3 in amino acids: CASSPDYGYTF. The CDR3 DNA follows: TGTGCCAGCAGTCCCGACTATGGCTACACCTTC. The chain couples TRBV28 to TRBJ1-2; D is ambiguous. CDR1 MDHEN and CDR2 SYDVKM come from the germline V gene. With 5 bases removed from V and 3 bases from J, the gap between germline ends came to 4 bases. The CDR3 sequence is 11 residues long.

The chain carries TRBV18 and TRBJ2-7; D is possibly TRBD2 (5 bases). Germline assignment: CDR1 KGHSH and CDR2 LQKENI. The ends were cut back, 1 base at V and 6 bases at J, with 13 bases in the middle. CDR3 length: 14 amino acids. CDR3: CASSPRSRGFEQYF. The CDR3 nucleotides are TGTGCCAGCTCACCACGATCCCGAGGGTTCGAGCAGTACTTC.